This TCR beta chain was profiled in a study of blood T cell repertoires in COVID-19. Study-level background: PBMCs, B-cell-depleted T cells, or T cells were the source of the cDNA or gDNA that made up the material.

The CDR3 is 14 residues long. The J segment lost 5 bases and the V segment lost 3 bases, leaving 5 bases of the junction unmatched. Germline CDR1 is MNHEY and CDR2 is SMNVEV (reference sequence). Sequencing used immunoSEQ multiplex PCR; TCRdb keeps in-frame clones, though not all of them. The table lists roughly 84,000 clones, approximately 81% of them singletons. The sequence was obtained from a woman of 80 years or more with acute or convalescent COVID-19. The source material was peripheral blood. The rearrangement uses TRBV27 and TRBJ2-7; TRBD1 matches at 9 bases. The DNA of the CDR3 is TGTGCCAGCAGTTTCCGGGACAGGGAACACGAGCAGTACTTC. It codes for CASSFRDREHEQYF.